This T cell receptor (beta chain) was identified in a study of T-cell reconstitution after alpha-beta-depleted transplantation in children. Of note for this clonotype: A junction end diverges from the germline sequence, so it may reflect a read error.

Unique molecular identifiers were incorporated when the TCRbeta library was constructed. TCRdb fed the PCR reads into MiXCR, producing one record per CDR3 protein. Seen here are 490,000 or so distinct CDR3 sequences, about an eighth observed once, and the top ten hold around 6%. This sequence was found in a human donor who donated a stem cell graft to a child with combined immunodeficiency. The sequencing here drew on PBMCs from the stem cell graft donor, taken from the stem cell graft.

The CDR3 bases are TGCGCCAGCAGCCAAGTCGGGGGGACCTCCTACGAGCTGTACTTC. Encoded protein: CASSQVGGTSYELYF. V and J are TRBV4-3 and TRBJ2-7; 7 bases are shared with TRBD2. CDR1 is LGHNA and CDR2 is YSLEER in the germline V gene. The CDR3 consists of 15 residues.